Listed here is a single T cell receptor (beta chain). The sample is drawn from a study of blood T cell repertoires in COVID-19. The CDR3 contains 12 residues. Trimming removed 5 bases from V and 9 bases from J; junction bases left unmatched: 3. The assay was immunoSEQ multiplex PCR, and TCRdb's table has in-frame clones only and misses some. The repertoire holds 250,000 to 300,000 clones, with more than 75% as singletons. Sequencing was performed on peripheral blood. The sequence was obtained from a woman in her 40s who had recovered from COVID-19. The V and J genes are TRBV12-3 or TRBV12-4 and TRBJ1-3; 8 positions agree with TRBD1. The DNA of the CDR3 is TGTGCCAGCAGTCCCGGACAGGGCACCATATATTTT. Its protein product is CASSPGQGTIYF.